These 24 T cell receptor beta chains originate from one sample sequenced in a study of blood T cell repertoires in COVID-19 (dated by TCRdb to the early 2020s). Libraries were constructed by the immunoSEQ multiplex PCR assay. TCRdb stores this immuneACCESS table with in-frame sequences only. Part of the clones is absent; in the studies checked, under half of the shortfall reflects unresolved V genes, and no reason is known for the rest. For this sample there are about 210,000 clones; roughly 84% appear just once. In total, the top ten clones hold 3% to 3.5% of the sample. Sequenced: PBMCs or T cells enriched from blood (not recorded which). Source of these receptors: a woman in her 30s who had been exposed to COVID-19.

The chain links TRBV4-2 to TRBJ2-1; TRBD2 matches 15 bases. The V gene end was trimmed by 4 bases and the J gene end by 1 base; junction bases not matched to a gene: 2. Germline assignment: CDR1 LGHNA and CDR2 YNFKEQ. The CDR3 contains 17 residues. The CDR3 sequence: CASSRGTSGGSYNEQFF. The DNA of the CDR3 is TGTGCCAGCAGCCGAGGGACTAGCGGGGGGTCCTACAATGAGCAGTTCTTC.

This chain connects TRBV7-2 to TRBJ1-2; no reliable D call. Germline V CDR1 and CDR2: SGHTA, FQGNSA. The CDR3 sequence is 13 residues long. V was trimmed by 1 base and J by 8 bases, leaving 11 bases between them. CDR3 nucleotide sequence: TGTGCCAGCAGCTTAGGCGGGTTGGGCGGCTACACCTTC. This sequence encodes CASSLGGLGGYTF.

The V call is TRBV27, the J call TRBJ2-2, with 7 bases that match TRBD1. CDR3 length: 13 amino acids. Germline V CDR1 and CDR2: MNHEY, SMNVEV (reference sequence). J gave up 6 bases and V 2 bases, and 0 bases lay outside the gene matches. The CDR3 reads CASSLTGAGELFF. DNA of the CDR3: TGTGCCAGCAGTTTAACAGGGGCCGGGGAGCTGTTTTTT.

In DNA, the CDR3 is TGTGCCAGCAGTAGCGCTAGCGGGGGCCGCGGGACCCAGTACTTC. Its protein product is CASSSASGGRGTQYF. This rearrangement joins TRBV27 to TRBJ2-5; TRBD2 aligns across 10 bases. Trimming at V came to 5 bases and at J to 7 bases, leaving 10 bases not matched to a gene. The germline V gene encodes CDR1 MNHEY and CDR2 SMNVEV (reference sequence). This CDR3 is 15 amino acids long.

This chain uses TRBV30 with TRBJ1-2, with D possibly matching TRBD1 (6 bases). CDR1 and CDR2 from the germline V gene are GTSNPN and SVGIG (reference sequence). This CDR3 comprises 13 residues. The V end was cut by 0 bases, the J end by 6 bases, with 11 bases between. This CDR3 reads CAWSVLGGDGYTF. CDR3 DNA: TGTGCCTGGAGTGTCTTAGGGGGAGATGGCTACACCTTC.

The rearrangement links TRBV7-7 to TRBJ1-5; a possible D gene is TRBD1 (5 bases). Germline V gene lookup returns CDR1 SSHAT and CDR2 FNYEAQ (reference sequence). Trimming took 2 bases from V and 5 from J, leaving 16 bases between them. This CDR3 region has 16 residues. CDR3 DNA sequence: TGTGCCAGCAGCTTACAGGACAAGCCGTTCGATCAGCCCCAGCATTTT. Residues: CASSLQDKPFDQPQHF.

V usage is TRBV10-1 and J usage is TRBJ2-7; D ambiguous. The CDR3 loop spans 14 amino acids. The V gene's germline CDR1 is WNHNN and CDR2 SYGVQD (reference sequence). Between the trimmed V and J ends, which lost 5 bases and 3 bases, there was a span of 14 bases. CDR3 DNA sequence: TGCGCCAGCAGTTCCGACAATTCCGACTACGAGCAGTACTTC. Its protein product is CASSSDNSDYEQYF.

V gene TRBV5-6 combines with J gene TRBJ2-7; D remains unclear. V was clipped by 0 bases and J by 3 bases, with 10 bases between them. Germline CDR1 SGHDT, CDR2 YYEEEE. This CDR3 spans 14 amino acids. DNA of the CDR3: TGTGCCAGCAGCTTGGGCCGGGTAATCTACGAGCAGTACTTC. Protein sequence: CASSLGRVIYEQYF.

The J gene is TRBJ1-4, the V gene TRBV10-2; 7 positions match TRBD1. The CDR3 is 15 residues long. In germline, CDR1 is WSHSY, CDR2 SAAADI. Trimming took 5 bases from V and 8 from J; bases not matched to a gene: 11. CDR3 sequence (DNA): TGCGCCAGCAGTCGAGGAAACAGGGGCGGGGAAAAACTGTTTTTT. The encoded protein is CASSRGNRGGEKLFF.

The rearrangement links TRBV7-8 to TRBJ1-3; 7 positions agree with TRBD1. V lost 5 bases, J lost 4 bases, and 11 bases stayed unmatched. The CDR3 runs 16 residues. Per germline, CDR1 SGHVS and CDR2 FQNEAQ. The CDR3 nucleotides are TGTGCCAGCAGCCCCCAGGACAGGATGCGAGGAAACACCATATATTTT. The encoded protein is CASSPQDRMRGNTIYF.

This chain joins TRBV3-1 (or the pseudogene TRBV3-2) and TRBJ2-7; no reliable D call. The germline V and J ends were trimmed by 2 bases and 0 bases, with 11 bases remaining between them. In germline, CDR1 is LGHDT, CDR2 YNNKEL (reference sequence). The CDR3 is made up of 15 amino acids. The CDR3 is CASSQLSVSSYEQYF. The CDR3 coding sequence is TGTGCCAGCAGCCAACTATCGGTTAGCTCCTACGAGCAGTACTTC.

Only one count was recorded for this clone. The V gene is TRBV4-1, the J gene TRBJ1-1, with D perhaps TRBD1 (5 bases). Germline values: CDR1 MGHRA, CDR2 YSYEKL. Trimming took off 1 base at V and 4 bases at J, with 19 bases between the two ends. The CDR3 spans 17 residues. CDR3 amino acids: CASSQGGGRGRSTEAFF. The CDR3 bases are TGCGCCAGCAGCCAAGGGGGTGGGAGGGGCAGGAGCACTGAAGCTTTCTTT.

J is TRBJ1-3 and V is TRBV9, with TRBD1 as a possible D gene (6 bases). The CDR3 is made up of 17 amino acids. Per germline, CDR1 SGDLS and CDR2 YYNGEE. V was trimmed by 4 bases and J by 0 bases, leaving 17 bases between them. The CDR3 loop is CASSLWGQKSSGNTIYF. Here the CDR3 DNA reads TGTGCCAGCAGCCTTTGGGGGCAGAAGAGCTCTGGAAACACCATATATTTT.

CDR3 coding DNA: TGTGCCAGCAGCCAGGGGGGCAATCAGCCCCAGCATTTT. This codes for CASSQGGNQPQHF. The rearrangement links TRBV6-5 to TRBJ1-5; TRBD1 aligns across 7 bases. CDR3 length equals 13 residues. Trimming at V came to 6 bases and at J to 2 bases, leaving 1 base not matched to a gene. The germline CDR1 and CDR2 sequences are MNHEY and SVGAGI.

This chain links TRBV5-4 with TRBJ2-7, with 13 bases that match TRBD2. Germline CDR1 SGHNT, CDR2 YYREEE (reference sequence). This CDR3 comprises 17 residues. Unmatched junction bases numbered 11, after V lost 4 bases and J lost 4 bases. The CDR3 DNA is TGTGCCAGCAGCGGGACTAGCGGGGTCACCAAGGGTTACGAGCAGTACTTC. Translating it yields CASSGTSGVTKGYEQYF.

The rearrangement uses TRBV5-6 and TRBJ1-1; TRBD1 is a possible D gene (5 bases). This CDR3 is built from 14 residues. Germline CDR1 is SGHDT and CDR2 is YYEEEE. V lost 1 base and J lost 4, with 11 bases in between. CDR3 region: CASSLYWGLTEAFF. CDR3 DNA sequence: TGTGCCAGCAGCTTGTACTGGGGCCTCACTGAAGCTTTCTTT.

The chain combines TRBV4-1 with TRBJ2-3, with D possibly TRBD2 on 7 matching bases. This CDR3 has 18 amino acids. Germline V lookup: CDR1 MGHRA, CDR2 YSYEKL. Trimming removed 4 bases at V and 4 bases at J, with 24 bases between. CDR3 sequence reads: CASSPNAKGGGSPDTQYF. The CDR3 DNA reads TGCGCCAGCAGCCCTAACGCTAAGGGGGGGGGCTCTCCAGATACGCAGTATTTT.

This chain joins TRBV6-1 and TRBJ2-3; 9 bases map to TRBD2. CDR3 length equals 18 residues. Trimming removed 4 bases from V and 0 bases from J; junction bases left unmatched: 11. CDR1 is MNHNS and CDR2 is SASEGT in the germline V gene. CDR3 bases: TGTGCCAGCAGTGTGATAGTAGCGGGGGCGGCGAGCACAGATACGCAGTATTTT. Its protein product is CASSVIVAGAASTDTQYF.

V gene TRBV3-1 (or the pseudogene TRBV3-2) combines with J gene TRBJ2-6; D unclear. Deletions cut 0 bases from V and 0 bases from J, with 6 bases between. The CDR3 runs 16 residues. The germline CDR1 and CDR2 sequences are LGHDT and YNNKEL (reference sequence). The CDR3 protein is CASSQEFISGANVLTF. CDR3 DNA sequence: TGTGCCAGCAGCCAAGAATTTATCTCTGGGGCCAACGTCCTGACTTTC.

The CDR3: CASSSGTGVYGYTF. CDR3 bases: TGTGCCAGCAGTTCCGGGACAGGTGTCTATGGCTACACCTTC. The J gene is TRBJ1-2, the V gene TRBV6-5; 8 nucleotides line up with TRBD1. Germline-derived CDR1 and CDR2 are MNHEY and SVGAGI. The CDR3 has 14 amino acids. With 4 bases clipped from V and 4 bases from J, the junction kept 5 bases outside the gene matches.

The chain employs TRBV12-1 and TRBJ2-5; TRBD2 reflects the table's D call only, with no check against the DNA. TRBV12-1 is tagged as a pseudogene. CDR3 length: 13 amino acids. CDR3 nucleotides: TGTGCCAGCAGCTTTCTTTACCAAGAGACCCAGTACTTC. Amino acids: CASSFLYQETQYF.

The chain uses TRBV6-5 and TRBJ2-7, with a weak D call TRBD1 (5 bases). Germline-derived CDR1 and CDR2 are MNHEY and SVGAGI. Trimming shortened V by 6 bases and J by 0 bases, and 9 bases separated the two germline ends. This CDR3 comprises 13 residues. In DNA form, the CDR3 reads TGTGCCAGCAGGGACATGTCCTCCTACGAGCAGTACTTC. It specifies CASRDMSSYEQYF.

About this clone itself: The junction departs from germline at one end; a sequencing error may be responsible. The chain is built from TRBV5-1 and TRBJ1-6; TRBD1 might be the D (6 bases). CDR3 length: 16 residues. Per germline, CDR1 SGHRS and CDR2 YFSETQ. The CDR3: CASRLDRSSYNSPLHF. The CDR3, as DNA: TGCGCCAGCAGGTTGGACAGAAGCTCCTATAATTCACCCCTCCACTTT.

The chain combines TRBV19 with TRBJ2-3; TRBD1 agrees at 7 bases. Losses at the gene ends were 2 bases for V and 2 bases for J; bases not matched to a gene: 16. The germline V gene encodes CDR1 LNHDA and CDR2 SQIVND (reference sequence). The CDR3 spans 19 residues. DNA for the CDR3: TGTGCCAGTAGTATACCAGGACAGGAATCGGGACCCTTCACAGATACGCAGTATTTT. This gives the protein CASSIPGQESGPFTDTQYF.